These 4 T cell receptor beta chains share one sample of origin, sequenced in a study of regulatory T cells in long-lasting Graves disease. Arm-PCR of CDR3 regions with iRepertoire HTBI primers generated TCR beta libraries. TCRdb redid the calling of the multiplex PCR reads with MiXCR, one entry per CDR3 protein. The sample comprises 450,000 to 600,000 distinct CDR3 sequences, approximately 12% of which are singletons, and roughly a tenth rests with the top ten. Indicated time point: newly diagnosed GD, antithyroid drugs for less than 3 months. The TCR library used RNA extracted from PBMCs. The same data also contributed to another study, on T cells in Graves' hyperthyroidism and ophthalmopathy.

The material sequenced was peripheral blood mononuclear cells (PBMCs), taken at new diagnosis, from a patient treated with antithyroid drugs. These receptors came from a man aged 25 to 40 with Graves disease.

At least ten counts were recorded for this clonotype. The chain employs TRBV12-3 or TRBV12-4 and TRBJ1-1; maybe TRBD1 (5 bases). The CDR3 contains 13 residues. Trimming removed 4 bases from V and 4 bases from J, with 10 bases in between. The CDR3 spells CASSSGGFTEAFF. CDR3 DNA sequence: TGTGCCAGCAGTTCCGGGGGATTCACTGAAGCTTTCTTT.

To note about this clonotype: This clone may be a read error of a much larger clone one base away. The chain employs TRBV5-6 and TRBJ1-2; D may be TRBD1 (6 bases). Between the trimmed V and J ends, which lost 5 bases and 4 bases, there was a span of 15 bases. CDR1 SGHDT and CDR2 YYEEEE come from the germline V gene. The CDR3 covers 14 residues. The CDR3 nucleotides read TGTGCCAGCAGTGAAAAGGACAGAAGCTATGGCTACACCTTC. Translated, it gives CASSEKDRSYGYTF.

As for this clonotype: With only one base between it and a far larger clone, this is likely a read error. This chain links TRBV5-4 with TRBJ2-7; TRBD2 matches 14 bases. V lost 4 bases and J lost 4; bases outside the gene matches: 7. Germline V gene sequence: CDR1 SGHNT, CDR2 YYREEE (reference sequence). The CDR3 extends over 16 amino acids. CDR3 protein: CASSKETSGRVYEQYF. The CDR3 bases are TGTGCCAGCAGCAAAGAGACTAGCGGGAGGGTGTACGAGCAGTACTTC.

This clonotype showed up many times. This chain connects TRBV28 to TRBJ2-7; D is ambiguous. Trimming cost V 5 bases and J 3 bases, with 8 bases left between them. From germline, CDR1 is MDHEN and CDR2 SYDVKM. The CDR3 is 12 amino acids. In DNA, the CDR3 is TGTGCCAGCAGTACGGCTATCTACGAGCAGTACTTC. Translating it yields CASSTAIYEQYF.